Below are 9 T cell receptor beta chains sequenced from a single sample in a study of T-cell reconstitution after alpha-beta-depleted transplantation in children. Unique molecular identifiers were incorporated during preparation of the TCRbeta library. One entry per CDR3 protein results from TCRdb running MiXCR on the PCR reads. The sample carries 500,000 to 750,000 distinct CDR3 sequences, 10% to 15% recorded once. The material was PBMCs, mostly from graft donor cells, obtained 360 days after TCRalphabeta/CD19-depleted stem cell transplant. All receptors derive from a male patient younger than 18 who had a stem cell transplant for acute myeloid leukemia, so the T cells may come from the graft donor.

This clonotype was seen many times. The chain is built from TRBV12-3 or TRBV12-4 and TRBJ1-4; D possibly corresponds to TRBD1 (5 bases). The CDR3 spans 15 residues. V lost 0 bases and J 7 bases, leaving 12 bases between the germline ends. The CDR3 region has the DNA TGTGCCAGCAGTTTAGCGCCGGGGCGGGGTGAAAAACTGTTTTTT. It codes for CASSLAPGRGEKLFF.

This clonotype was recorded a few times. The chain has TRBV15 and TRBJ2-7; 9 bases are shared with TRBD2. This CDR3 is built from 18 residues. The germline V gene encodes CDR1 LNHNV and CDR2 YYDKDF (reference sequence). J gave up 0 bases and V 5 bases, and 14 bases lay outside the gene matches. The chain's CDR3 is CATSGGPLAGASSYEQYF. The CDR3 DNA is TGTGCCACCAGCGGAGGGCCATTAGCGGGAGCTTCCTCCTACGAGCAGTACTTC.

This clonotype was counted a few times. The gene calls are TRBV12-3 or TRBV12-4 and TRBJ2-1; D remains ambiguous. V dropped 2 bases and J dropped 7 bases, with 9 bases sitting between them. The CDR3 has 13 residues. The CDR3 protein is CASSLYLGNEQFF. CDR3 nucleotide sequence: TGTGCCAGCAGTTTATACTTAGGGAATGAGCAGTTCTTC.

This clonotype was seen a handful of times. J is TRBJ2-7 and V is TRBV10-3; 11 nucleotides align to TRBD2. The CDR3 spans 17 residues. J lost 0 bases, V lost 2 bases, and 6 bases had no gene match. Germline V gene data show CDR1 as ENHRY and CDR2 as SYGVKD. For the CDR3, the DNA is TGTGCCATCAGTGAGCCCTGGACTAGCGGGCGCTCCTACGAGCAGTACTTC. It translates to CAISEPWTSGRSYEQYF.

The chain carries TRBV4-3 and TRBJ2-1; TRBD2 matches 8 bases. Germline values: CDR1 LGHNA, CDR2 YSLEER. V lost 1 base and J lost 9; bases outside the gene matches: 8. CDR3 length equals 15 residues. CDR3 protein: CASSQVSGSYAEQFF. CDR3 nucleotides: TGCGCCAGCAGCCAAGTCAGCGGGAGTTACGCTGAGCAGTTCTTC.

The rearrangement links TRBV9 to TRBJ2-3; 7 bases map to TRBD1. Trimming at V came to 0 bases and at J to 2 bases, leaving 3 bases not matched to a gene. CDR3 size: 15 residues. Germline V gene lookup returns CDR1 SGDLS and CDR2 YYNGEE. The chain's CDR3 is CASSVVGGYTDTQYF. CDR3 nucleotides: TGTGCCAGCAGCGTAGTAGGGGGCTACACAGATACGCAGTATTTT.

V and J are TRBV15 and TRBJ2-1; no definite D call. There are 14 residues in the CDR3. V shed 6 bases and J shed 9 bases, with 18 bases lying between them. CDR1 LNHNV and CDR2 YYDKDF come from the germline V gene (reference sequence). The CDR3 here is CATRVRSKNPEQFF. CDR3 nucleotide sequence: TGTGCCACCAGGGTAAGGAGTAAGAATCCTGAGCAGTTCTTC.

The chain couples TRBV6-1 to TRBJ2-7; 10 nucleotides line up with TRBD1. The V segment lost 7 bases and the J segment 2 bases; nucleotides outside the gene matches: 5. This CDR3 spans 14 amino acids. CDR1 and CDR2 (germline): MNHNS, SASEGT. The CDR3 spells CASTRGTGAYEQYF. Written as DNA, the CDR3 is TGTGCCAGCACCAGAGGGACAGGGGCCTACGAGCAGTACTTC.

The V gene is TRBV7-2, the J gene TRBJ2-1, with 9 bases matching TRBD1. CDR1 is SGHTA, CDR2 FQGNSA, per germline. The CDR3 spans 15 residues. V lost 3 bases and J lost 8; bases outside the gene matches: 8. In DNA form, the CDR3 reads TGTGCCAGCAGCTTCCGGGACAGGGCCATAGATGAGCAGTTCTTC. Protein product: CASSFRDRAIDEQFF.